The next 7 T cell receptor beta chains were all read from a single sample in a study of T-cell reconstitution after alpha-beta-depleted transplantation in children. Library preparation (for TCRbeta) was performed with unique molecular identifiers. TCRdb recomputed calls from the PCR reads with MiXCR, one row per CDR3 protein. Of roughly 310,000 distinct CDR3 sequences detected, roughly 25% appear once; the ten largest clones hold 9.5% to 13%. The starting material was PBMCs, mostly from graft donor cells, obtained 180 days after TCRalphabeta/CD19-depleted stem cell transplant. The receptors were gathered from a male patient younger than 18 who had a stem cell transplant for acute lymphoblastic leukemia, so the T cells may come from the graft donor.

The chain combines TRBV5-1 with TRBJ2-2, with 11 positions matching TRBD2. The V segment lost 3 bases and the J segment 6 bases; nucleotides outside the gene matches: 4. This CDR3 has 15 amino acids. Germline V CDR1 and CDR2: SGHRS, YFSETQ. CDR3 sequence reads: CASSSTSGIAGELFF. As DNA, the CDR3 is TGCGCCAGCAGCTCGACTAGCGGGATCGCCGGGGAGCTGTTTTTT. Full variable domain (outside the CDR3, taken from reference TRBV5-1 and TRBJ2-2): KAGVTQTPRYLIKTRGQQVTLSCSPISGHRSVSWYQQTPGQGLQFLFEYFSETQRNKGNFPGRFSGRQFSNSRSEMNVSTLELGDSALYLCASSSTSGIAGELFFGEGSRLTVL.

This clonotype was counted only a few times. J is TRBJ2-5 and V is TRBV6-6, with no clear D. The CDR3 runs 13 residues. V was trimmed by 5 bases and J by 4 bases, leaving 11 bases between them. The germline V gene has CDR1 MNHNY and CDR2 SVGAGI (reference sequence). CDR3 sequence: CASSTSPPETQYF. In nucleotides, the CDR3 is TGTGCCAGCAGTACCTCGCCTCCAGAGACCCAGTACTTC.

Only a few counts were recorded for this clonotype. V gene TRBV4-1 combines with J gene TRBJ2-3; D call uncertain. CDR1 and CDR2 (germline): MGHRA, YSYEKL. This CDR3 region has 13 residues. The V gene lost 0 bases and the J gene lost 6 bases, with 7 bases spanning the gap. Here the CDR3 DNA reads TGCGCCAGCAGCCAAGAGGCCGCCGATACGCAGTATTTT. Translated, it gives CASSQEAADTQYF.

The chain couples TRBV20-1 to TRBJ2-7; 7 nucleotides match TRBD2. CDR1 is DFQATT and CDR2 is SNEGSKA in the germline V gene (reference sequence). This CDR3 spans 12 amino acids. The J segment lost 2 bases and the V segment lost 7 bases, leaving 5 bases of the junction unmatched. CDR3 loop: CSGTGTTYEQYF. The CDR3 DNA reads as TGCAGTGGGACCGGGACTACCTACGAGCAGTACTTC.

The chain couples TRBV5-1 to TRBJ2-3, with 7 bases identical to TRBD1. J was trimmed by 2 bases and V by 0 bases; bases with no gene match: 3. This CDR3 comprises 15 residues. Germline values: CDR1 SGHRS, CDR2 YFSETQ. In nucleotides, the CDR3 is TGCGCCAGCAGCTTGGGTGGGACAGTCACAGATACGCAGTATTTT. This encodes CASSLGGTVTDTQYF.

This chain joins TRBV25-1 and TRBJ2-7; D unresolved. The V gene lost 1 base and the J gene lost 3 bases, with 10 bases spanning the gap. Germline CDR1 is MGHDK and CDR2 is SYGVNS. There are 14 residues in the CDR3. The CDR3 sequence: CASSELVGSYEQYF. The CDR3 DNA reads as TGTGCCAGCAGTGAATTAGTAGGTAGCTACGAGCAGTACTTC.

This clonotype was seen more than once but under ten times. The chain links TRBV5-1 to TRBJ1-1, with D tentatively TRBD1 (6 bases). This CDR3 has 14 amino acids. The V and J ends lost 0 bases and 11 bases respectively, with 17 bases between them. Germline CDR1 SGHRS, CDR2 YFSETQ. In DNA, the CDR3 is TGCGCCAGCAGCTTGGAGGGGGTCATTCAAGAGGCTTTCTTT. Translating gives CASSLEGVIQEAFF.